Following are 5 T cell receptor beta chains from one sample sequenced in a study of Tregs in tolerant kidney transplant recipients. Some clones are missing from TCRdb's copy, which holds only in-frame ones; the method was immunoSEQ multiplex PCR. The profile covers approximately 69,000 clones, with around 90% appearing a single time and approximately 0.39% taken by the ten largest. The specimen was CD4+ T cells from blood, collected before the transplant. The receptors originated from a human donor who received a combined kidney and bone marrow transplant.

The chain employs TRBV6-5 and TRBJ2-3; possibly TRBD2 for D (6 bases). The V gene lost 6 bases and the J gene lost 3 bases, with 10 bases spanning the gap. Germline values: CDR1 MNHEY, CDR2 SVGAGI. The CDR3 runs to 13 residues. CDR3 in DNA: TGTGCCAGCAGGCGGGACTCAACAGATACGCAGTATTTT. Translated, it gives CASRRDSTDTQYF.

The genes are TRBV6-5 and TRBJ2-7; 11 nucleotides agree with TRBD1. CDR1 and CDR2 (germline): MNHEY, SVGAGI. Trimming cost V 5 bases and J 4 bases; bases outside gene matches: 1. The CDR3 consists of 13 residues. The CDR3 spells CASSRDRGYEQYF. The CDR3 DNA follows: TGTGCCAGCAGTAGGGACAGGGGGTACGAGCAGTACTTC.

The chain uses TRBV29-1 and TRBJ2-3, with a possible D match to TRBD2 (6 bases). Trimming left V 4 bases short and J 1 base short, with 9 bases between. This CDR3 has 13 amino acids. The germline CDR1 and CDR2 sequences are SQVTM and ANQGSEA. The CDR3 nucleotides are TGCAGCGTTGGGTCTAGCGGCACAGATACGCAGTATTTT. Its translation is CSVGSSGTDTQYF.

This sequence joins TRBV2 and TRBJ2-7; tentative D call: TRBD2 (5 bases). Germline V lookup: CDR1 SNHLY, CDR2 FYNNEI. The length of the CDR3 is 13 residues. The V end was cut by 6 bases, the J end by 4 bases, with 13 bases between. The CDR3 DNA sequence: TGTGCCAGCAGAATGGGAGACTCATACGAGCAGTACTTC. This codes for CASRMGDSYEQYF.

This chain connects TRBV19 to TRBJ1-2, with D perhaps matching TRBD1 (6 bases). Germline V gives CDR1 LNHDA, CDR2 SQIVND (reference sequence). This CDR3 is built from 14 residues. With 3 bases removed from V and 4 bases from J, the gap between germline ends came to 12 bases. DNA for the CDR3: TGTGCCAGTAGTATTCCTCCGGACAGCTATGGCTACACCTTC. This encodes CASSIPPDSYGYTF.